This TCR beta chain was sequenced during a study of tumor-infiltrating lymphocytes in primary liver carcinoma. Study results and caveats: Blood fell significantly below tumors in its top-250-clone fraction (p = 0.039). Only about 8-25% of top clones occurred in every one of the five tumor regions. Less overlap was seen in tumor-adjacent and tumor-blood pairs than in tumor region pairs.

The authors made TCR beta cDNA from 400 to 550 ng total RNA with a constant-region primer. Slightly modified ARM-PCR, run as three nested multiplex PCR rounds, produced the TCR beta libraries. The first two PCR rounds used TRBV1-TRBV30 primers with a Cbeta primer, roughly 10 cycles each. Via MiXCR, TCRdb re-called the multiplex PCR reads, giving one row per CDR3 protein. The table lists 40,000 to 55,000 distinct CDR3 sequences, roughly 70% of them singletons. The CDR3 length is 15 residues, termini included. Germline-derived CDR1 and CDR2 are SGHAT and FQNNGV. Joint extraction of RNA and DNA used about 17-32 mg of bulk tissue that was unsorted. Surgeons treated the primary liver carcinoma of the patients by surgical resection. About this clonotype itself: The antigen is undetermined. The limits of the CDR3 on the DNA are not certain, so only TCRdb's listed CDR3 is given.

Sequenced material: liver tumor tissue from sampling region 5. The subset here: tumor region T5, tumor centre. The sequence came from a man aged 40-49 years with primary liver carcinoma and hepatitis B virus infection. The genes are TRBV11-2 and TRBJ2-2; the table's D call TRBD1 went unverified against the DNA. CDR3 in amino acids: CASSLVGRGTGELLF.